Shown below are 23 T cell receptor beta chains from a single sample sequenced in a study of blood T cell repertoires in COVID-19 (dated by TCRdb to the early 2020s). The library came from the immunoSEQ multiplex PCR assay. In its TCRdb copy, this immuneACCESS table keeps in-frame sequences only and misses some clones. Where compared with another copy, unresolved V genes explain less than half of these, and the others have no known cause. Here the sample has 120,000 to 150,000 clones; about four fifths occur a single time. The biggest ten clones account for roughly 8% of the sample. Material: peripheral blood. The origin of the receptors is a human donor with acute or convalescent COVID-19. The donor label of this sample is uncertain.

CDR3 nucleotides: TGTGCCACCCTGGGGGGTTACACTGAAGCTTTCTTT. As protein: CATLGGYTEAFF. V usage is TRBV2 and J usage is TRBJ1-1, with a weak D call TRBD1 (5 bases). The V end was cut by 10 bases, the J end by 3 bases, with 12 bases between. The CDR3 runs to 12 residues. Germline V gene lookup returns CDR1 SNHLY and CDR2 FYNNEI.

The V call is TRBV19, the J call TRBJ1-1; 7 nucleotides match TRBD1. The germline gives CDR1 LNHDA, CDR2 SQIVND (reference sequence). Trimming cost V 2 bases and J 5 bases; bases outside gene matches: 8. The CDR3 is 15 amino acids. The CDR3 loop reads CASSIQGEGETEAFF. CDR3 sequence (DNA): TGTGCCAGTAGTATACAGGGGGAAGGGGAAACTGAAGCTTTCTTT.

In its sample, this clone was seen once. J is TRBJ1-2 and V is TRBV3-1 (or the pseudogene TRBV3-2); 7 nucleotides line up with TRBD1. The V gene end was trimmed by 2 bases and the J gene end by 8 bases; junction bases not matched to a gene: 8. The CDR3 has 14 residues. Germline V CDR1 and CDR2: LGHDT, YNNKEL (reference sequence). The CDR3 is CASSQRGTEGGYTF. DNA of the CDR3: TGTGCCAGCAGCCAAAGGGGGACAGAAGGAGGCTACACCTTC.

The rearrangement joins TRBV21-1 to TRBJ2-3; TRBD1, the table's D call, lacks a check against the DNA. TRBV21-1 is deemed a pseudogene. The CDR3 is 14 residues long. In DNA, the CDR3 is TGTGCCAGCAGCAAAGAGGGGTTCACAGATACGCAGTATTTT. Protein: CASSKEGFTDTQYF.

The chain recombines TRBV19 with TRBJ1-1; 9 bases align to TRBD1. The germline V gene has CDR1 LNHDA and CDR2 SQIVND (reference sequence). Trimming cost V 0 bases and J 1 base; bases outside gene matches: 9. The CDR3 has 18 residues. In DNA, the CDR3 is TGTGCCAGTAGTATAGATCAGTGGACAGGGGAAGGGAACACTGAAGCTTTCTTT. Translated, it gives CASSIDQWTGEGNTEAFF.

The gene calls are TRBV5-1 and TRBJ2-1; TRBD2 agrees at 7 bases. V gave up 4 bases and J gave up 2 bases; unmatched junction bases: 6. Germline V gives CDR1 SGHRS, CDR2 YFSETQ. This CDR3 has 15 residues. The CDR3 loop reads CASSPSGAPYNEQFF. The CDR3 nucleotides are TGCGCCAGCAGCCCGAGCGGGGCCCCCTACAATGAGCAGTTCTTC.

This chain links TRBV2 with TRBJ1-5, with 9 bases fitting TRBD1. V gave up 8 bases and J gave up 7 bases; unmatched junction bases: 9. The CDR3 contains 14 residues. CDR1 is SNHLY, CDR2 FYNNEI, per germline. DNA of the CDR3: TGTGCCAGCTTACCCGGGACAGGGCACCAGCCCCAGCATTTT. Its translation: CASLPGTGHQPQHF.

The count of this clone is one. The chain recombines TRBV5-1 with TRBJ1-4; TRBD1 matches 7 bases. Germline-derived CDR1 and CDR2 are SGHRS and YFSETQ. The CDR3 is made up of 14 amino acids. V shed 3 bases, J shed 2 bases, and the junction held 1 base outside the gene matches. In DNA form, the CDR3 reads TGCGCCAGCAGCTGGGGACAGACTAATGAAAAACTGTTTTTT. Encoded protein: CASSWGQTNEKLFF.

This clone was recorded only once. The V and J genes are TRBV4-1 and TRBJ1-3, with D unresolved. V lost 0 bases to trimming and J lost 7 bases, with 19 bases between them. CDR1 MGHRA and CDR2 YSYEKL come from the germline V gene. The CDR3 loop spans 17 amino acids. The CDR3 region has the DNA TGCGCCAGCAGCCAAGAGGGAACTTTGCCCGGCGGGAACACCATATATTTT. This gives the protein CASSQEGTLPGGNTIYF.

The chain has TRBV6-5 and TRBJ1-3; 10 bases are a match to TRBD1. The junction had 3 bases not matched to a gene; V was cut back by 2 bases and J by 8 bases. The CDR3 is 14 amino acids. Germline loops: CDR1 MNHEY, CDR2 SVGAGI. For the CDR3, the DNA is TGTGCCAGCAGTTACCTGGGGACAGGGGACACCATATATTTT. This encodes CASSYLGTGDTIYF.

This rearrangement joins TRBV6-5 to TRBJ2-3, with D possibly being TRBD2 (6 bases). V gave up 11 bases and J gave up 0 bases, with 12 bases separating them. Germline V gene lookup returns CDR1 MNHEY and CDR2 SVGAGI. This CDR3 has 13 amino acids. The CDR3 loop reads CAGGEASTDTQYF. CDR3 nucleotide sequence: TGTGCCGGAGGGGAAGCTAGCACAGATACGCAGTATTTT.

V is TRBV6-5 and J is TRBJ2-3; D unresolved. This CDR3 spans 15 amino acids. CDR1 is MNHEY and CDR2 is SVGAGI in the germline V gene. Trimming removed 4 bases at V and 3 bases at J, with 14 bases between. The CDR3 is CASSSLVFKTDTQYF. In DNA, the CDR3 is TGTGCCAGCAGTTCCCTAGTTTTTAAAACAGATACGCAGTATTTT.

This chain connects TRBV7-9 to TRBJ1-2; tentative D call: TRBD1 (5 bases). CDR3 size: 19 residues. CDR1 is SEHNR and CDR2 is FQNEAQ in the germline V gene (reference sequence). Trimming took off 2 bases at V and 7 bases at J, with 29 bases between the two ends. This chain's CDR3 is CASSLSEGARVYKGRGYTF. Written as DNA, the CDR3 is TGTGCCAGCAGCTTATCGGAGGGAGCGAGGGTCTATAAGGGACGTGGCTACACCTTC.

This clone was detected once. This chain links TRBV23-1 with TRBJ1-3; D not resolved. TRBV23-1 qualifies as an ORF whose function is uncertain. The V and J ends lost 0 bases and 0 bases respectively, with 18 bases between them. The CDR3 length is 19 residues. The CDR3 here is CASSQSPARESPSGNTIYF. DNA of the CDR3: TGCGCCAGCAGTCAATCCCCCGCCCGGGAGAGCCCCTCTGGAAACACCATATATTTT.

The chain employs TRBV5-1 and TRBJ1-1; D uncertain. CDR1 is SGHRS, CDR2 YFSETQ, per germline. V shed 0 bases and J shed 5 bases, with 11 bases lying between them. This CDR3 is built from 14 residues. The CDR3 DNA reads as TGCGCCAGCAGCTTGGCGGAGAGTCGGACTGAAGCTTTCTTT. The encoded protein is CASSLAESRTEAFF.

This clone has only one observation. The chain has TRBV2 and TRBJ1-3, with 8 nucleotides matching TRBD1. This CDR3 contains 15 residues. V lost 5 bases and J lost 3; bases outside the gene matches: 6. CDR1 is SNHLY, CDR2 FYNNEI, per germline. This chain's CDR3 is CASSIDRGSGNTIYF. In nucleotides, the CDR3 is TGTGCCAGCAGTATAGACAGGGGAAGTGGAAACACCATATATTTT. Supplemented by reference TRBV2 and TRBJ1-3, the full variable domain reads EPEVTQTPSHQVTQMGQEVILRCVPISNHLYFYWYRQILGQKVEFLVSFYNNEISEKSEIFDDQFSVERPDGSNFTLKIRSTKLEDSAMYFCASSIDRGSGNTIYFGEGSWLTVV.

The chain recombines TRBV5-1 with TRBJ1-1; no firm D call. Trimming shortened V by 3 bases and J by 4 bases, and 13 bases separated the two germline ends. CDR1 is SGHRS, CDR2 YFSETQ, per germline. The CDR3 extends over 14 amino acids. The CDR3 DNA follows: TGCGCCAGCAGCTGGCCCGGGGAATCCACTGAAGCTTTCTTT. This codes for CASSWPGESTEAFF.

V is TRBV19 and J is TRBJ1-5; D is unresolved. The V end was cut by 5 bases, the J end by 0 bases, with 14 bases between. CDR3 size: 16 residues. Germline CDR1 reads LNHDA; CDR2 reads SQIVND (reference sequence). The CDR3 coding sequence is TGTGCCAGTAGTCAAACGACAAGGTTTAGCAATCAGCCCCAGCATTTT. Its translation: CASSQTTRFSNQPQHF.

The V gene is TRBV6-6, the J gene TRBJ2-2, with TRBD2 matching over 11 bases. V lost 5 bases to trimming and J lost 6 bases; unmatched junction nucleotides: 8. The CDR3 length is 16 residues. CDR1 is MNHNY and CDR2 is SVGAGI in the germline V gene (reference sequence). CDR3 residues: CASSVLAGGEAGELFF. For the CDR3, the DNA is TGTGCCAGCAGTGTGCTAGCGGGGGGTGAGGCCGGGGAGCTGTTTTTT.

The chain employs TRBV5-1 and TRBJ1-1; D is unresolved. Looked up from germline, CDR1 is SGHRS and CDR2 is YFSETQ. The CDR3 has 14 amino acids. Trimming took 1 base from V and 2 from J, leaving 9 bases between them. The CDR3 here is CASSLLEINTEAFF. CDR3 DNA: TGCGCCAGCAGCTTGTTGGAGATAAACACTGAAGCTTTCTTT.

The gene calls are TRBV27 and TRBJ2-7, with TRBD1 matching over 7 bases. J lost 5 bases, V lost 4 bases, and 8 bases had no gene match. The CDR3 is 14 residues long. CDR1 is MNHEY, CDR2 SMNVEV, per germline (reference sequence). The CDR3 spells CASSSSTGRDEQYF. As DNA, the CDR3 is TGTGCCAGCAGTTCCTCGACAGGGCGGGACGAGCAGTACTTC.

The chain joins TRBV27 to TRBJ2-1, with D perhaps matching TRBD2 (6 bases). This CDR3 spans 16 amino acids. Germline values: CDR1 MNHEY, CDR2 SMNVEV (reference sequence). V lost 3 bases to trimming and J lost 8 bases, with 20 bases between them. CDR3 region: CASSFREGLYDDEQFF. As DNA, the CDR3 is TGTGCCAGCAGTTTTCGAGAGGGACTCTATGACGATGAGCAGTTCTTC.

DNA of the CDR3: TGTGCCTGGAGTTCAGGGAATGGAAATGGCTACACCTTC. Protein: CAWSSGNGNGYTF. The chain couples TRBV30 to TRBJ1-2, with D perhaps TRBD1 (5 bases). This CDR3 region has 13 residues. Between the trimmed V and J ends, which lost 2 bases and 6 bases, there was a span of 13 bases. Germline CDR1 reads GTSNPN; CDR2 reads SVGIG (reference sequence).